This TCR beta chain was identified in a study of blood T cell repertoires in COVID-19. The CDR3 totals 16 residues. Trimming at V came to 5 bases and at J to 1 base, leaving 7 bases not matched to a gene. CDR1 and CDR2 from the germline V gene are SEHNR and FQNEAQ (reference sequence). Profiled with immunoSEQ multiplex PCR; TCRdb holds only in-frame clones, not every one. In the table there are 150,000 to 200,000 clones, approximately 87% of which are singletons. This clone was recorded once. The chain couples TRBV7-9 to TRBJ2-1, with TRBD1 matching 8 bases. The sequenced material came from peripheral blood. The sequence was collected from a woman aged 55-70 years with COVID-19, enrolled during active disease. CDR3 coding DNA: TGTGCCAGCAGCACCGGACAGGGCCCTTCCTACAATGAGCAGTTCTTC. Encoded protein: CASSTGQGPSYNEQFF.